A single sample is the source of the 21 T cell receptor beta chains below, sequenced in a study of T-cell reconstitution after alpha-beta-depleted transplantation in children. Preparing the TCRbeta library involved the use of unique molecular identifiers. Using its own MiXCR run on the PCR reads, TCRdb lists one record per CDR3 protein. Among about 600,000 distinct CDR3 sequences listed, roughly 24% were seen once. Sequencing was performed on PBMCs, mostly from graft donor cells, taken 360 days after TCRalphabeta/CD19-depleted stem cell transplant. The receptors were sampled from a boy under three years old who had a stem cell transplant for acute myeloid leukemia, so the T cells may come from the graft donor.

This clonotype has only a few counts. This chain's CDR3 is CASSYRLWGTDQETQYF. The CDR3, as DNA: TGTGCCAGCAGTTACCGTCTATGGGGGACCGATCAAGAGACCCAGTACTTC. The chain is built from TRBV6-5 and TRBJ2-5; D tentatively fits TRBD1 or TRBD2 (5 bases each). CDR1 and CDR2 from the germline V gene are MNHEY and SVGAGI. The CDR3 extends over 17 amino acids. V gave up 2 bases and J gave up 2 bases, with 18 bases separating them.

Only a few counts were recorded for this clonotype. The chain joins TRBV12-3 or TRBV12-4 to TRBJ2-1; 9 positions agree with TRBD2. The junction had 8 bases not matched to a gene; V was cut back by 6 bases and J by 2 bases. The CDR3 is 16 amino acids. The DNA of the CDR3 is TGTGCCAGCAGCCGCAGCGGGGGGTTAGCCTACAATGAGCAGTTCTTC. This gives the protein CASSRSGGLAYNEQFF.

The rearrangement links TRBV12-3 or TRBV12-4 to TRBJ1-2, with 12 nucleotides matching TRBD1. Trimming at V came to 5 bases and at J to 4 bases, leaving 5 bases not matched to a gene. The CDR3 has 15 amino acids. The CDR3 loop is CASSTGTGGFYGYTF. DNA for the CDR3: TGTGCCAGCAGTACTGGGACAGGGGGCTTCTATGGCTACACCTTC.

This clonotype was counted a few times. The V call is TRBV12-3 or TRBV12-4, the J call TRBJ2-3, with D tentatively TRBD2 (6 bases). V dropped 3 bases and J dropped 12 bases, with 16 bases sitting between them. CDR3 length: 13 residues. In DNA, the CDR3 is TGTGCCAGCAGTTTTGGTAGGTCGGGAGCCCAGTATTTT. Translation: CASSFGRSGAQYF.

This clonotype appeared a few times. This chain joins TRBV12-3 or TRBV12-4 and TRBJ1-1; TRBD1 agrees at 7 bases. CDR3 length: 13 residues. V shed 7 bases and J 8 bases; nucleotides not matched to a gene: 10. The CDR3 nucleotides read TGTGCCAGCACCGACAGGGTGGGATGGGAAGCTTTCTTT. Translating it yields CASTDRVGWEAFF.

This clonotype occurred a few times. CDR3 protein: CASSLGGITGELFF. The CDR3 DNA reads TGTGCCAGCAGCTTGGGGGGGATCACCGGGGAGCTGTTTTTT. This rearrangement joins TRBV12-3 or TRBV12-4 to TRBJ2-2; 7 bases are a match to TRBD2. CDR3 length: 14 residues. Unmatched junction bases numbered 5, after V lost 6 bases and J lost 4 bases.

The rearrangement uses TRBV11-2 and TRBJ2-1; 8 bases line up with TRBD2. V was pared by 7 bases and J by 7 bases, with 24 bases of the junction left unmatched. Germline CDR1 is SGHAT and CDR2 is FQNNGV. The CDR3 contains 19 residues. CDR3 sequence (DNA): TGTGCCAGCACTCGAAGAGCGGGGGCCCTCCCGGGTACAGGGAATGAGCAGTTCTTC. Protein product: CASTRRAGALPGTGNEQFF.

In this sample, this clonotype turned up a few times. The V and J genes are TRBV20-1 and TRBJ2-7; 11 bases map to TRBD2. Trimming took 3 bases from V and 0 from J; bases not matched to a gene: 1. Germline V lookup: CDR1 DFQATT, CDR2 SNEGSKA (reference sequence). The CDR3 loop spans 14 amino acids. For the CDR3, the DNA is TGCAGTGCTAGGGGGACTAGCGGCTCCTACGAGCAGTACTTC. It translates to CSARGTSGSYEQYF.

The chain is built from TRBV7-9 and TRBJ2-3; a weak D match, TRBD1 (6 bases). The V and J ends lost 5 bases and 2 bases respectively, with 20 bases between them. CDR3 length: 17 amino acids. In germline, CDR1 is SEHNR, CDR2 FQNEAQ (reference sequence). The CDR3 protein is CASSPLADRRNTDTQYF. CDR3 sequence (DNA): TGTGCCAGCAGCCCACTCGCGGACAGACGAAACACAGATACGCAGTATTTT.

The chain uses TRBV20-1 and TRBJ1-5; TRBD1 agrees at 7 bases. The trim removed 4 bases at V and 2 bases at J, leaving 2 bases unmatched. CDR1 and CDR2 from the germline V gene are DFQATT and SNEGSKA (reference sequence). The CDR3 consists of 13 residues. CDR3 nucleotide sequence: TGCAGTGCTACTGACAGGGGCAATCAGCCCCAGCATTTT. Protein product: CSATDRGNQPQHF.

The chain carries TRBV4-2 and TRBJ2-1; 8 nucleotides agree with TRBD1. Per the germline V gene, CDR1 is LGHNA and CDR2 is YNFKEQ. CDR3 length: 18 amino acids. Trimming removed 0 bases from V and 6 bases from J; junction bases left unmatched: 13. The DNA of the CDR3 is TGTGCCAGCAGCCAAGATATGGCGGAGAGCCAGGGGGCCAATGAGCAGTTCTTC. This sequence encodes CASSQDMAESQGANEQFF.

This clonotype has only a few counts. The chain couples TRBV6-5 to TRBJ2-1; a possible D gene is TRBD2 (5 bases). Germline-derived CDR1 and CDR2 are MNHEY and SVGAGI. The CDR3 covers 14 residues. The ends were cut back, 8 bases at V and 5 bases at J, with 16 bases in the middle. The CDR3 nucleotides are TGTGCCAGCCACCACCCAGGAGGCAACAATGAGCAGTTCTTC. Protein: CASHHPGGNNEQFF.

This clonotype was counted many times. The chain uses TRBV20-1 and TRBJ2-1; unclear D gene. Trimming stripped 5 bases from V and 8 bases from J, with 13 bases between. CDR1 DFQATT and CDR2 SNEGSKA come from the germline V gene (reference sequence). The CDR3 is 12 amino acids. CDR3 protein: CSAGEPLDEQFF. The CDR3 bases are TGCAGTGCTGGCGAGCCCTTGGATGAGCAGTTCTTC.

This clonotype was picked up a small number of times. This rearrangement joins TRBV20-1 to TRBJ1-2, with unresolved D. CDR1 is DFQATT, CDR2 SNEGSKA, per germline (reference sequence). This CDR3 region has 12 residues. V dropped 6 bases and J dropped 4 bases, with 12 bases sitting between them. The DNA of the CDR3 is TGCAGTGCCCCCGTACAGCTCTATGGCTACACCTTC. Protein: CSAPVQLYGYTF.

The gene calls are TRBV30 and TRBJ2-3; 8 bases are shared with TRBD2. The germline CDR1 and CDR2 sequences are GTSNPN and SVGIG (reference sequence). Unmatched junction bases numbered 15, after V lost 6 bases and J lost 4 bases. The CDR3 is 16 residues long. In DNA, the CDR3 is TGTGCCTGTCGCCCGGCGGGACTAGTAGGCGCAGATACGCAGTATTTT. This encodes CACRPAGLVGADTQYF.

This chain links TRBV6-1 with TRBJ2-2, with D perhaps TRBD1 (6 bases). Per germline, CDR1 MNHNS and CDR2 SASEGT. The CDR3 has 15 amino acids. Trimming pared 3 bases from V and 1 base from J, leaving 9 bases between. The CDR3 region has the DNA TGTGCCAGCAGTGAGTCGACAGGGAACACCGGGGAGCTGTTTTTT. It encodes CASSESTGNTGELFF.

This clonotype was observed many times. V and J are TRBV11-2 and TRBJ2-3, with 8 bases matching TRBD2. This CDR3 has 16 amino acids. J gave up 0 bases and V 5 bases, and 7 bases lay outside the gene matches. The V gene's germline CDR1 is SGHAT and CDR2 FQNNGV. The CDR3 DNA reads as TGTGCCAGCAGCGTCTGGGGACTAGAGAGCACAGATACGCAGTATTTT. Translation gives CASSVWGLESTDTQYF.

In this sample, this clonotype turned up a few times. This chain links TRBV18 with TRBJ2-7; 10 positions match TRBD1. The V gene's germline CDR1 is KGHSH and CDR2 LQKENI. The CDR3 consists of 15 residues. V shed 4 bases and J 3 bases; nucleotides not matched to a gene: 6. Here the CDR3 DNA reads TGTGCCAGCTCACTTGGACAGGGGGGATACTACGAGCAGTACGTC. Translated: CASSLGQGGYYEQYV.

This clonotype appeared once. J is TRBJ2-1 and V is TRBV7-9; 7 bases align to TRBD1. This CDR3 is 15 amino acids long. Trimming at V came to 1 base and at J to 4 bases, leaving 4 bases not matched to a gene. CDR1 is SEHNR, CDR2 FQNEAQ, per germline (reference sequence). This CDR3 reads CASSLGTGEYNEQFF. The CDR3 coding sequence is TGTGCCAGCAGCTTAGGGACAGGCGAGTACAATGAGCAGTTCTTC.

This clonotype has a count of ten or more. V is TRBV27 and J is TRBJ2-2; D unresolved. The V gene lost 6 bases and the J gene lost 0 bases, with 11 bases spanning the gap. The CDR3 runs 15 residues. Per germline, CDR1 MNHEY and CDR2 SMNVEV (reference sequence). The CDR3 here is CASRGSRSNTGELFF. CDR3 nucleotides: TGTGCCAGCAGGGGGTCGAGATCGAACACCGGGGAGCTGTTTTTT.

This clonotype was found a few times. The chain carries TRBV7-2 and TRBJ2-5, with 9 nucleotides matching TRBD2. V dropped 5 bases and J dropped 5; count of bases not matched to a gene: 12. The CDR3 extends over 16 amino acids. The germline V gene encodes CDR1 SGHTA and CDR2 FQGNSA. CDR3 loop: CASSPLGSGGRETQYF. The CDR3 nucleotides read TGTGCCAGCAGCCCGTTGGGAAGCGGGGGGCGGGAGACCCAGTACTTC.